The TCR beta chain described here comes from a study of blood T cell repertoires in COVID-19. Study-level background: PBMCs, B-cell-depleted T cells, or T cells were the source of the cDNA or gDNA that made up the material.

This CDR3 is built from 17 residues. The germline gives CDR1 SGHRS, CDR2 YFSETQ. J lost 1 base, V lost 4 bases, and 4 bases had no gene match. Per the study methods: Amplification of reference gene primers was used by the study to estimate nucleated cell counts. Assay used: immunoSEQ multiplex PCR; TCRdb lists only in-frame clones, some missing. That table furnishes V, J and clone size, whereas the DNA furnished D and trimming. The sample comprises under 200,000 clones, approximately 79% of which are singletons, and 4% to 6.5% rests with the top ten. This clone was seen more than once but under ten times.

Sequenced input: PBMCs or T cells enriched from blood (not recorded which). The clonotype originates from a woman aged 55-69 years with acute COVID-19. This rearrangement joins TRBV5-1 to TRBJ2-2, with 13 bases fitting TRBD2. The CDR3 DNA is TGCGCCAGCAGCCCCCGACTAGCGGGAGGGAACACCGGGGAGCTGTTTTTT. Translating it yields CASSPRLAGGNTGELFF.